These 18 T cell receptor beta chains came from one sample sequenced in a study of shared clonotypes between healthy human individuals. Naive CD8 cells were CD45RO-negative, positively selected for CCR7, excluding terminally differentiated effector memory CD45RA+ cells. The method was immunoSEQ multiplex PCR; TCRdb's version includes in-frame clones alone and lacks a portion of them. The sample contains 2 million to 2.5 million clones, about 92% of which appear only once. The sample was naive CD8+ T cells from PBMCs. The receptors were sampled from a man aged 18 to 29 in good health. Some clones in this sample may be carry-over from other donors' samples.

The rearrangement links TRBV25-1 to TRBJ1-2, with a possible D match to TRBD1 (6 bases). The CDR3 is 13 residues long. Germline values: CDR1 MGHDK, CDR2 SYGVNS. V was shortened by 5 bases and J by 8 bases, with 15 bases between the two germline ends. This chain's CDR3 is CASSKDRMWGYTF. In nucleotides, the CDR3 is TGTGCCAGCAGTAAAGACAGGATGTGGGGCTACACCTTC.

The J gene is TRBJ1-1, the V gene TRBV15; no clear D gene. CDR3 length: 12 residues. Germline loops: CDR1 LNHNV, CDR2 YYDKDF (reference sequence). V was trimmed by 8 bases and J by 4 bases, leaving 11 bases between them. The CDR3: CATGRRFTEAFF. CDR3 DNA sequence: TGTGCCACCGGACGACGGTTCACTGAAGCTTTCTTT. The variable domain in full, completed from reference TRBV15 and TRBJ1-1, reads DAMVIQNPRYQVTQFGKPVTLSCSQTLNHNVMYWYQQKSSQAPKLLFHYYDKDFNNEADTPDNFQSRRPNTSFCFLDIRSPGLGDTAMYLCATGRRFTEAFFGQGTRLTVV.

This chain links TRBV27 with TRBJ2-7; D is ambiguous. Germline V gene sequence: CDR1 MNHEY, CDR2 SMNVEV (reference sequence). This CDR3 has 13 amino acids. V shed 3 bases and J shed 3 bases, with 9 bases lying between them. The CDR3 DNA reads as TGTGCCAGCAGTTTGGGCCACTTCTACGAGCAGTACTTC. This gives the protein CASSLGHFYEQYF.

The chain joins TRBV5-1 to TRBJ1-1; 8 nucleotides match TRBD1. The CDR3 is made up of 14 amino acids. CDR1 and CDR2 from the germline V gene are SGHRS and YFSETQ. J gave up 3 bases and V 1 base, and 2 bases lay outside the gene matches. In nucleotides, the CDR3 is TGCGCCAGCAGCTTGAAACAGGGGGACACTGAAGCTTTCTTT. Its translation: CASSLKQGDTEAFF.

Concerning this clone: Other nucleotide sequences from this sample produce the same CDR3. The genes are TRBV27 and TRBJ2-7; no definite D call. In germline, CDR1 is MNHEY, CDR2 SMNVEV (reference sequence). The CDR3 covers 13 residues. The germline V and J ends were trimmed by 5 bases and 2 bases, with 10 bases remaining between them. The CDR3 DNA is TGTGCCAGCAGTCATGGGCCCACCTACGAGCAGTACTTC. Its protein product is CASSHGPTYEQYF.

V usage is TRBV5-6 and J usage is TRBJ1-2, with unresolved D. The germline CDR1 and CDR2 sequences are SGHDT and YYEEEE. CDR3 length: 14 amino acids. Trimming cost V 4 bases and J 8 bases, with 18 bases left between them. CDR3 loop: CASSLDPAREGYTF. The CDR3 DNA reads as TGTGCCAGCAGCCTAGACCCGGCGCGAGAAGGCTACACCTTC.

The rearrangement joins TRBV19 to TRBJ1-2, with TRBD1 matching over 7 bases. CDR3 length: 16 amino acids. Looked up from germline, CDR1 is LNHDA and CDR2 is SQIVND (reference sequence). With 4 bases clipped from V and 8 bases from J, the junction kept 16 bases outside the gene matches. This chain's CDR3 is CASSTRTDREESGYTF. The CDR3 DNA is TGTGCCAGTAGTACCAGGACCGACAGGGAGGAATCCGGCTACACCTTC.

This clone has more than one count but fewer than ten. CDR3 sequence: CASTASGGYGYTF. The CDR3 DNA reads TGTGCCAGCACAGCATCGGGAGGTTATGGCTACACCTTC. The chain recombines TRBV9 with TRBJ1-2; no clear D. V was trimmed by 6 bases and J by 5 bases, leaving 14 bases between them. Germline values: CDR1 SGDLS, CDR2 YYNGEE. The CDR3 is 13 amino acids.

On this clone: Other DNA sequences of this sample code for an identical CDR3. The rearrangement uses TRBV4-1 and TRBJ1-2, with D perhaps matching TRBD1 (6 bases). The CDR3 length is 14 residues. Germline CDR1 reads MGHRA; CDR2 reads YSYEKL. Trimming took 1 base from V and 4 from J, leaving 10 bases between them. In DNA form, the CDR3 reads TGCGCCAGCAGCCAAGGGACAGCATCCTATGGCTACACCTTC. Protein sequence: CASSQGTASYGYTF.

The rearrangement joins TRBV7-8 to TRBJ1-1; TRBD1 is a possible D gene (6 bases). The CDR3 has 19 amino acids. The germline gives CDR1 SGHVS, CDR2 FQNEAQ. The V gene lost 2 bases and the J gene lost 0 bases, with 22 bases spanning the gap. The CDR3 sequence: CASSLYGEGPGTLNTEAFF. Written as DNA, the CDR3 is TGTGCCAGCAGCTTATATGGGGAGGGGCCAGGGACATTGAACACTGAAGCTTTCTTT.

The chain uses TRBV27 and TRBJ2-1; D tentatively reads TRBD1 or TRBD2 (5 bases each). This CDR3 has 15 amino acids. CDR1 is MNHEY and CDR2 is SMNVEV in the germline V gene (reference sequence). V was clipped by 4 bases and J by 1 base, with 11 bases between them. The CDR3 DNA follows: TGTGCCAGCAGTTACGGGGCCGGTTCCTACAATGAGCAGTTCTTC. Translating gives CASSYGAGSYNEQFF.

Here the CDR3 reads CASSTGTWQYF. CDR3 DNA: TGTGCCAGCAGCACCGGGACTTGGCAGTACTTC. The chain is built from TRBV7-8 and TRBJ2-7; TRBD2 might be the D (6 bases). There are 11 residues in the CDR3. Germline-derived CDR1 and CDR2 are SGHVS and FQNEAQ. The V end lost 5 bases, the J end lost 9 bases, and 11 bases lay between the germline ends.

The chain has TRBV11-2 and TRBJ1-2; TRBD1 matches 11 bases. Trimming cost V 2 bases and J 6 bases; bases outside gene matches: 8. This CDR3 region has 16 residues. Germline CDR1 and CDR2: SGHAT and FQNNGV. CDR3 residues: CASSLYPGQGGDGYTF. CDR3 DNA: TGTGCCAGCAGCTTATATCCGGGACAGGGGGGCGATGGCTACACCTTC.

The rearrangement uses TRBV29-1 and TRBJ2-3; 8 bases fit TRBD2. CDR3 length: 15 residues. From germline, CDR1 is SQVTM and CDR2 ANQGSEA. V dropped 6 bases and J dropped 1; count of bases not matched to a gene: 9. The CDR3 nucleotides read TGCAGCGTCCCTAAGCGGGAGAGGGGCACAGATACGCAGTATTTT. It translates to CSVPKRERGTDTQYF.

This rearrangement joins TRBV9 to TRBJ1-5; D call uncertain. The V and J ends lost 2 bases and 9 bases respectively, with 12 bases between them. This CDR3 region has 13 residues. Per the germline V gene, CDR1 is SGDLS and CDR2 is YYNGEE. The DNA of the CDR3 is TGTGCCAGCAGCGTGGAGACAAAGGGGCCCCAGCATTTT. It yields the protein CASSVETKGPQHF.

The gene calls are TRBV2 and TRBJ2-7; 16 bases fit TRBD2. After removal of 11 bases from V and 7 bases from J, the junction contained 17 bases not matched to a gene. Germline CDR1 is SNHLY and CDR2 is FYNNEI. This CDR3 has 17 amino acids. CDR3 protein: CASPPGLAGGPLWEQYF. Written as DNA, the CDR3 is TGTGCCTCGCCTCCGGGACTAGCGGGAGGGCCTCTATGGGAGCAGTACTTC. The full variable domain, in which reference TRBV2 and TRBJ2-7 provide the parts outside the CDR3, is EPEVTQTPSHQVTQMGQEVILRCVPISNHLYFYWYRQILGQKVEFLVSFYNNEISEKSEIFDDQFSVERPDGSNFTLKIRSTKLEDSAMYFCASPPGLAGGPLWEQYFGPGTRLTVT.

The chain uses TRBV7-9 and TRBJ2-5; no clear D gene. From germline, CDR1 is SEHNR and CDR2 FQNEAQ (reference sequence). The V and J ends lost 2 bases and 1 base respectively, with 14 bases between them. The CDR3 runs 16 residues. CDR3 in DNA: TGTGCCAGCAGCTTATTCATGGACGGGCTCCAAGAGACCCAGTACTTC. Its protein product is CASSLFMDGLQETQYF.

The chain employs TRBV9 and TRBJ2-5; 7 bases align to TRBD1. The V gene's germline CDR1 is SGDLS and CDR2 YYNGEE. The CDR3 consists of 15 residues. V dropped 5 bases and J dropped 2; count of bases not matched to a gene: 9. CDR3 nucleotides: TGTGCCAGCAGTGCTGGGGACAGCTCTCAAGAGACCCAGTACTTC. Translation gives CASSAGDSSQETQYF. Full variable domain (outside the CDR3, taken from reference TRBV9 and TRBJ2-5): DSGVTQTPKHLITATGQRVTLRCSPRSGDLSVYWYQQSLDQGLQFLIQYYNGEERAKGNILERFSAQQFPDLHSELNLSSLELGDSALYFCASSAGDSSQETQYFGPGTRLLVL.